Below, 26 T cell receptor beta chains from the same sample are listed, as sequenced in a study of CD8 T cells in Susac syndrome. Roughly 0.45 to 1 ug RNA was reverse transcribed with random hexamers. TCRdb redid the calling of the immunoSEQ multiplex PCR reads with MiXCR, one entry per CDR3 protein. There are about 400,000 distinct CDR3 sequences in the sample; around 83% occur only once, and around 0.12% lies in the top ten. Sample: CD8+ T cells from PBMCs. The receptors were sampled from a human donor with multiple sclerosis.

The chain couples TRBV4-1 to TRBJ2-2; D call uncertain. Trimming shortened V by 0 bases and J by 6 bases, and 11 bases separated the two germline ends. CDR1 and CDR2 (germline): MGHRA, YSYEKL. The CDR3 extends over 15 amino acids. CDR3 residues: CASSQEGKGSGELFF. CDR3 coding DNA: TGCGCCAGCAGCCAAGAGGGGAAGGGCTCCGGGGAGCTGTTTTTT.

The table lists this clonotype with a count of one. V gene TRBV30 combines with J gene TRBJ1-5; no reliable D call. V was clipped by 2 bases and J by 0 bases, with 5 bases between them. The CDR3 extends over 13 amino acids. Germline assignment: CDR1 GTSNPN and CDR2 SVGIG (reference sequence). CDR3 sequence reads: CAWSRNSNQPQHF. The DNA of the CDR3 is TGTGCCTGGAGTCGTAATAGCAATCAGCCCCAGCATTTT.

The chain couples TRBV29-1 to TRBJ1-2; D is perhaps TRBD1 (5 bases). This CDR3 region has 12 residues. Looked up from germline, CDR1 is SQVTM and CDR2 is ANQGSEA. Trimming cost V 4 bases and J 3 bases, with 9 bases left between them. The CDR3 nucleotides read TGCAGCGTTGGGGGGGATGACTATGGCTACACCTTC. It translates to CSVGGDDYGYTF.

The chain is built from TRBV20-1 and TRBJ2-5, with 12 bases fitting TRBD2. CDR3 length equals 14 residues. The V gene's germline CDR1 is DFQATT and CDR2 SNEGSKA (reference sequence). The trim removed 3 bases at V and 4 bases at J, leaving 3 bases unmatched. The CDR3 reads CSARTSGSGETQYF. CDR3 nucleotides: TGCAGTGCTAGGACTAGCGGGAGCGGAGAGACCCAGTACTTC.

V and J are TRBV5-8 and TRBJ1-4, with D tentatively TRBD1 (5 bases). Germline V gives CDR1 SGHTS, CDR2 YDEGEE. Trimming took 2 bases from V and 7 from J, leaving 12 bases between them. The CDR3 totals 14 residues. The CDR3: CASSFGTGGEKLFF. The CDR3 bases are TGTGCCAGCAGCTTTGGGACCGGGGGTGAAAAACTGTTTTTT.

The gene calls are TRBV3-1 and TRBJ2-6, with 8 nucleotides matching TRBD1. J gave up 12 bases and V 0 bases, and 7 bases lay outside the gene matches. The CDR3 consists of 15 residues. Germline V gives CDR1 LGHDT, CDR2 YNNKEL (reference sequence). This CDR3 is CASSQDFGTGSVLTF. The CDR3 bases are TGTGCCAGCAGCCAAGATTTCGGGACAGGCTCCGTCCTGACTTTC.

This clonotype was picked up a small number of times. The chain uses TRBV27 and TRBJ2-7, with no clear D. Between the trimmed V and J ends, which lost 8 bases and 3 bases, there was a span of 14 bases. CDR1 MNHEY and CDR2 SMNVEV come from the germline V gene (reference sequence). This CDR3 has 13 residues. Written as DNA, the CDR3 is TGTGCCAGCGGCGTGGGAAGAAACTACGAGCAGTACTTC. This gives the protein CASGVGRNYEQYF.

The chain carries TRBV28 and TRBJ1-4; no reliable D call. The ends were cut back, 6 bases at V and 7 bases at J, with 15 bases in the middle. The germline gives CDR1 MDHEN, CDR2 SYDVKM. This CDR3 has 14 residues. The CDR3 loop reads CASSLVGSAEKLFF. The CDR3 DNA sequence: TGTGCCAGCAGCCTCGTGGGCTCGGCTGAAAAACTGTTTTTT.

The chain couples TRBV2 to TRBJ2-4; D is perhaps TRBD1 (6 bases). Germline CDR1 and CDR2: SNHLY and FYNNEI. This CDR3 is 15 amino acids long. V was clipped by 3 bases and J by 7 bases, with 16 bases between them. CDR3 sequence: CASSDPGHQPNIQYF. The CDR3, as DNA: TGTGCCAGCAGTGACCCGGGACACCAGCCGAACATTCAGTACTTC.

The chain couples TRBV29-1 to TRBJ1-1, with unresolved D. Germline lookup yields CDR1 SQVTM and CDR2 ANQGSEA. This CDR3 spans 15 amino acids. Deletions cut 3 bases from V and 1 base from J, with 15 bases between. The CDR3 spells CSVEGVRYQNTEAFF. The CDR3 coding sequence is TGCAGCGTTGAGGGCGTCAGGTATCAGAACACTGAAGCTTTCTTT.

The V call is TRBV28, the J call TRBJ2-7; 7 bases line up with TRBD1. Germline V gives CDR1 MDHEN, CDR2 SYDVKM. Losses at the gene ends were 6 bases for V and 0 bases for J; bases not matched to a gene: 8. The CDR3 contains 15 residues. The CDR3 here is CASSHLQGISYEQYF. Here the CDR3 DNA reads TGTGCCAGCAGCCACTTACAGGGGATCTCCTACGAGCAGTACTTC. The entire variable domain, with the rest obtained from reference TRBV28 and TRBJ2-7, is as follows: DVKVTQSSRYLVKRTGEKVFLECVQDMDHENMFWYRQDPGLGLRLIYFSYDVKMKEKGDIPEGYSVSREKKERFSLILESASTNQTSMYLCASSHLQGISYEQYFGPGTRLTVT.

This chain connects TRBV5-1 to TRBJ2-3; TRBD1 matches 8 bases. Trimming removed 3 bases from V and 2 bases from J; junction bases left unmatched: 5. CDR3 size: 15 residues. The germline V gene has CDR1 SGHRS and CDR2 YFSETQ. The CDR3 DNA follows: TGCGCCAGCAGCTCGACAGGGGACTCCACAGATACGCAGTATTTT. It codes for CASSSTGDSTDTQYF.

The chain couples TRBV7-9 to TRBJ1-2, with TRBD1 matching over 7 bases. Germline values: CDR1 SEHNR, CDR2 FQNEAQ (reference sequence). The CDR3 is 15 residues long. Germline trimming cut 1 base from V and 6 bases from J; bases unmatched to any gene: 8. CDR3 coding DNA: TGTGCCAGCAGCTTAGGGCCAGGGGGTCCTGATGGCTACACCTTC. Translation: CASSLGPGGPDGYTF. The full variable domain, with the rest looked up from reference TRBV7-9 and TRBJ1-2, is DTGVSQNPRHKITKRGQNVTFRCDPISEHNRLYWYRQTLGQGPEFLTYFQNEAQLEKSRLLSDRFSAERPKGSFSTLEIQRTEQGDSAMYLCASSLGPGGPDGYTFGSGTRLTVV.

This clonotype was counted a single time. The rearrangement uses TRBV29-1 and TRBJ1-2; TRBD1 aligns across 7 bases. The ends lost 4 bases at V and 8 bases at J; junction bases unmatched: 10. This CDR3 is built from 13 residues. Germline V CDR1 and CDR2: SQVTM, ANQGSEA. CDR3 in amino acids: CSVVGGALFGYTF. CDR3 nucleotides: TGCAGCGTTGTAGGGGGCGCGTTATTCGGCTACACCTTC.

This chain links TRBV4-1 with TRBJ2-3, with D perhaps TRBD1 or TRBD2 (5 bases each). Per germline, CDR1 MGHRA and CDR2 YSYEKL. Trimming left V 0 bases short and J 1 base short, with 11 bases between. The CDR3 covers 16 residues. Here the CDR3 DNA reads TGCGCCAGCAGCCAAGATCCGGGGCACGGCACAGATACGCAGTATTTT. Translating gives CASSQDPGHGTDTQYF.

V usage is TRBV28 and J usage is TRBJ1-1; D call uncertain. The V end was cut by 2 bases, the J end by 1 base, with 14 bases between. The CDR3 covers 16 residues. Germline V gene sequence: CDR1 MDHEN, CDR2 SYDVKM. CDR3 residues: CASSLPAGFRNTEAFF. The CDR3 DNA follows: TGTGCCAGCAGTTTACCCGCGGGTTTCAGGAACACTGAAGCTTTCTTT.

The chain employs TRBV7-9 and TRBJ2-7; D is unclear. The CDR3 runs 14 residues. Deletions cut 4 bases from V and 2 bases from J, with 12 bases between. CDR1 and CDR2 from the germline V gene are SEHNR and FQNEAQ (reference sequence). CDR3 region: CASSSSTVTYEQYF. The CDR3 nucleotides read TGTGCCAGCAGCTCCTCGACTGTTACCTACGAGCAGTACTTC.

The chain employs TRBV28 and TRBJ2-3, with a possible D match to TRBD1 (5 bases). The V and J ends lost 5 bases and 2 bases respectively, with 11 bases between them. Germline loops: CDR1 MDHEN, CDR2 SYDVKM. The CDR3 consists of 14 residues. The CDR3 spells CASSTGEPTDTQYF. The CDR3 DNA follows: TGTGCCAGCAGTACAGGAGAACCCACAGATACGCAGTATTTT.

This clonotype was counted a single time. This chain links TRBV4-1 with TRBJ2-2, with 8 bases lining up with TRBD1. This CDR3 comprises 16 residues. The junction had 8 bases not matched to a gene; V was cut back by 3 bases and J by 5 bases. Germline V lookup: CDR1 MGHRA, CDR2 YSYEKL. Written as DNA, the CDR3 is TGCGCCAGCAGCCATTCCCCGGACAGGGATACCGGGGAGCTGTTTTTT. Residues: CASSHSPDRDTGELFF.

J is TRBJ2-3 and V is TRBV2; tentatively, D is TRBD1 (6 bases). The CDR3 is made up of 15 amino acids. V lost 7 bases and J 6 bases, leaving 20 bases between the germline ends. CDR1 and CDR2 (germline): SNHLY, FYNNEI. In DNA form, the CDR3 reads TGTGCCAGCACCCCCCCGGGACATCGGGTGGATACGCAGTATTTT. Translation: CASTPPGHRVDTQYF.

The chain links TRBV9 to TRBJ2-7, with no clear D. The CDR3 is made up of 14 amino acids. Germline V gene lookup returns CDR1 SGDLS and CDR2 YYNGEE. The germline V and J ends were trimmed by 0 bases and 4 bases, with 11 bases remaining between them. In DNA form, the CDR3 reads TGTGCCAGCAGCGTAGGGGCAGGAGCTTACGAGCAGTACTTC. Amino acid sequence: CASSVGAGAYEQYF.

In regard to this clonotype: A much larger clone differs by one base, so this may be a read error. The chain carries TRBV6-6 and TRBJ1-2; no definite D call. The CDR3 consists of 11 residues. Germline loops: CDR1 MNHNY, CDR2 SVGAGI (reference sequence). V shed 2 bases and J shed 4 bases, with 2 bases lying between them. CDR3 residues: CASSYAYGYTF. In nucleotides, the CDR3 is TGTGCCAGCAGTTACGCCTATGGCTACACCTTC.

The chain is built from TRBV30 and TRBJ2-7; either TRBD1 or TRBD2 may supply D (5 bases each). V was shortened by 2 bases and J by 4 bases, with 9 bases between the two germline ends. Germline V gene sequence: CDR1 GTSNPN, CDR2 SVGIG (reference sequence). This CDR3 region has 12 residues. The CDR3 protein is CAWSRDGYEQYF. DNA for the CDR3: TGTGCCTGGAGTAGGGACGGTTACGAGCAGTACTTC.

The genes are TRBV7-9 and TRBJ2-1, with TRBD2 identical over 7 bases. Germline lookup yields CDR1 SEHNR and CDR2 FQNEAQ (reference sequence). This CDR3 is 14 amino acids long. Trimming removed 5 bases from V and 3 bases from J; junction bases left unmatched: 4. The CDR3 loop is CASSPKRDYNEQFF. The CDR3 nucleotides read TGTGCCAGCAGCCCCAAGCGGGACTACAATGAGCAGTTCTTC. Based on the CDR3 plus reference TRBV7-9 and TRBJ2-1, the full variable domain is DTGVSQNPRHKITKRGQNVTFRCDPISEHNRLYWYRQTLGQGPEFLTYFQNEAQLEKSRLLSDRFSAERPKGSFSTLEIQRTEQGDSAMYLCASSPKRDYNEQFFGPGTRLTVL.

The CDR3 nucleotides are TGTGCCAGCAGTGAGTCGCCGACGAACGGAAACACCATATATTTT. Translating gives CASSESPTNGNTIYF. The chain joins TRBV6-1 to TRBJ1-3; D remains unclear. Germline V CDR1 and CDR2: MNHNS, SASEGT. This CDR3 has 15 amino acids. V was cut by 3 bases and J by 4 bases, with 13 bases left in between.

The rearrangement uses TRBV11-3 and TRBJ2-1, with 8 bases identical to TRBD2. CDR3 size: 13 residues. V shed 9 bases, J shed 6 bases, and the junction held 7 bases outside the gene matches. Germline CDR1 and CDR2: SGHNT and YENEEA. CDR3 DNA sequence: TGTGCCAGAACGGGGCTAGCGGGCAATGAGCAGTTCTTC. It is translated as CARTGLAGNEQFF.